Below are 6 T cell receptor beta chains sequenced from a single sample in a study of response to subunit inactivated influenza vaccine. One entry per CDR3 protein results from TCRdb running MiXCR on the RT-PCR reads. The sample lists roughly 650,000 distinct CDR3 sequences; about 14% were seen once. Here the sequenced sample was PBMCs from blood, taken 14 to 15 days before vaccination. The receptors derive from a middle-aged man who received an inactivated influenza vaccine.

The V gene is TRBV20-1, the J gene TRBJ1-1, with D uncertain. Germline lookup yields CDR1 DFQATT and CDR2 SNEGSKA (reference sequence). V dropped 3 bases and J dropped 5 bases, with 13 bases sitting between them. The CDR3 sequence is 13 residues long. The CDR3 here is CSASYGLRTEAFF. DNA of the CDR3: TGCAGTGCTAGTTACGGGCTGAGAACTGAAGCTTTCTTT.

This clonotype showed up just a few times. CDR3 nucleotide sequence: TGCAGTGCTAGAGTGGGGAGAGGGGGAGAGACCCAGTACTTC. Translating it yields CSARVGRGGETQYF. The V gene is TRBV20-1, the J gene TRBJ2-5; maybe TRBD1 (6 bases). CDR1 DFQATT and CDR2 SNEGSKA come from the germline V gene (reference sequence). Trimming left V 1 base short and J 4 bases short, with 13 bases between. The CDR3 covers 14 residues.

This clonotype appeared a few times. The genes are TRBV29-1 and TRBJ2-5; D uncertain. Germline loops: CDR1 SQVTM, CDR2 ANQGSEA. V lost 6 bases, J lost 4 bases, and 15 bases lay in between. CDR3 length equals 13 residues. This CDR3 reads CSVRSLEIETQYF. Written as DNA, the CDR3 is TGCAGCGTACGGTCCCTTGAGATAGAGACCCAGTACTTC. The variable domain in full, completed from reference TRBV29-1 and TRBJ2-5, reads SAVISQKPSRDICQRGTSLTIQCQVDSQVTMMFWYRQQPGQSLTLIATANQGSEATYESGFVIDKFPISRPNLTFSTLTVSNMSPEDSSIYLCSVRSLEIETQYFGPGTRLLVL.

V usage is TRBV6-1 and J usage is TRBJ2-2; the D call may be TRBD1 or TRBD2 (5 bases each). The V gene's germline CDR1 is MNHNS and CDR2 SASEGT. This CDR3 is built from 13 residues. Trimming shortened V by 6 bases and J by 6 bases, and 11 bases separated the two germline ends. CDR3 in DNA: TGTGCCAGCAGGCGTCAGGGACCCGGGGAGCTGTTTTTT. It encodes CASRRQGPGELFF.

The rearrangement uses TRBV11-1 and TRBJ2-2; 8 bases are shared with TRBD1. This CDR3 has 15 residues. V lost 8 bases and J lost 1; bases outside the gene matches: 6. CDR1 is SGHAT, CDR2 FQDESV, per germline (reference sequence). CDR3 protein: CASASGTGNTGELFF. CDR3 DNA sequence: TGTGCCAGCGCTTCCGGGACAGGGAACACCGGGGAGCTGTTTTTT.

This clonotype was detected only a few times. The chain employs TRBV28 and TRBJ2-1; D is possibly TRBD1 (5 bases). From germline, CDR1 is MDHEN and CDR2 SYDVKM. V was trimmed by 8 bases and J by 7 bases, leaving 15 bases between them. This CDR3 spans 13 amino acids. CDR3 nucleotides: TGTGCCAGCGGCACGCAGGGTATTAATGAGCAGTTCTTC. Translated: CASGTQGINEQFF. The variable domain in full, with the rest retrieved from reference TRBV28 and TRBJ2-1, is DVKVTQSSRYLVKRTGEKVFLECVQDMDHENMFWYRQDPGLGLRLIYFSYDVKMKEKGDIPEGYSVSREKKERFSLILESASTNQTSMYLCASGTQGINEQFFGPGTRLTVL.